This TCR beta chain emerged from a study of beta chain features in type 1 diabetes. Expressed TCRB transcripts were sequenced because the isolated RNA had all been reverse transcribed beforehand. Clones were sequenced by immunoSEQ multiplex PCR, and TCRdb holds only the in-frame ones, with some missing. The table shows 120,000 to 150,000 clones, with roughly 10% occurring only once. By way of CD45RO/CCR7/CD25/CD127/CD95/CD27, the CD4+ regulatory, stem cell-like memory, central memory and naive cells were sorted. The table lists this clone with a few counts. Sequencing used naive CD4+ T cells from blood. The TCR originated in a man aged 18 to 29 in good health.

Here the CDR3 DNA reads TGCGCCAGCAGCGGAACAGGGATTGAGACCCAGTACTTC. Its protein is CASSGTGIETQYF. V and J are TRBV5-1 and TRBJ2-5, with a tentative D call TRBD1 (6 bases). V was clipped by 4 bases and J by 5 bases, with 12 bases between them. Germline V gives CDR1 SGHRS, CDR2 YFSETQ. This CDR3 has 13 amino acids.